This TCR beta chain was sequenced in a study of T cell responses to AZD1222 COVID-19 vaccine (dated by TCRdb to about 2021). Notes on the research overall: Because spike-specific TCR depth and breadth did not differ between the two schedules, AZD1222 recipients who got a second dose at roughly 4 weeks were pooled with those who got a second dose at roughly 12 weeks. A total of approximately 240 trial participants underwent TCR sequencing, of whom about 200 received two doses of AZD1222 and about 26 received two doses of the MenACWY control vaccine. Enrollment into the trials was organized by age into subgroups of 18-55, 56-69 and 70-plus years, and those subgroups contained roughly 150, 30 and 60 TCR-sequenced participants, respectively.

Reading the germline V gene (reference sequence) gives CDR1 LNHDA and CDR2 SQIVND. Trimming accounts for 3 bases at V and 0 bases at J, while the number of junction bases matched to no gene is 1. CDR3 length: 15 amino acids, cysteine to phenylalanine. Solely the CDR3 DNA is kept, with 45 bases framed from the first base. The sample's time point, from its label and the paper: baseline before first vaccination. Vaccinee samples came from UK trials COV001 and COV002, including a single-blind randomized controlled phase 2/3 trial of AZD1222 (ChAdOx1 nCoV-19) in healthy adults. Trial participant PBMC samples were collected at day 0 and day 28 after the second dose for TCRbeta chain sequencing. Overall study results and their limits: Nearly half of unique spike-specific TCRs reportedly recognized epitopes outside regions mutated in the B.1.351 and B.1.1.7 variants. Vaccine-associated CD4 TCRs spanned the whole spike protein, with dominant responses in regions 160-218 and 743-854. A significant rise in spike-specific TCR breadth and depth was observed after two AZD1222 doses relative to day 0 and relative to MenACWY recipients. The 56-69-year group was small, and its depth increase did not reach significance, likely because of low power. Conclusions about previously exposed vaccinees are limited, since just six or seven AZD1222 recipients were seropositive for SARS-CoV-2 at baseline. Because no day 14 peak-response samples were available, repertoires were characterized only after the peak T cell response. Most participants were white British and females outnumbered males, and the authors suggested that clonal diversity may have been underestimated.

The CDR3 regions of human TCRbeta chains were subjected to immunosequencing. The paper's data handling went like this. TCRs in the repertoires were matched against a reference library of SARS-CoV-2-specific TCRs that had been generated with the MIRA antigen-specificity platform. Breadth was defined as the fraction of unique TCRs that were SARS-CoV-2-associated, and depth was defined as the fraction of total T cells that were SARS-CoV-2-associated. Using the MIRA data, each spike-specific TCR was mapped to the spike region that the TCR reacts to and placed in a CD4 or CD8 class. Log10-transformed breadth and depth values were compared by one-way ANOVA with Sidak's multiple comparisons tests. The source is immuneACCESS, and TCRdb retained only in-frame sequences with V and J called. Part of the clones is not carried over; for the studies checked, unresolved V genes explain less than half of this, and the remainder is unexplained. D and trimming were read from the DNA, whereas the V and J calls and clone size are those reported in that table. The sample includes fewer than 120,000 clones, with less than 90% observed a single time. The ten biggest clones cover around 1.7% of the sample.

In the case of this clone: The clone's antigen remains unknown. Base qualities are not recorded, but no much larger clone differs from it by a single base.

This TCR derives from an adult in good health. This material consisted of peripheral blood, taken on day 0 of AZD1222 vaccination. The sequence links TRBV19 to TRBJ2-3, and TRBD2 matches 9 of the central bases. Here the CDR3 is given as CASSISGGSTDTQYF. The nucleotides are TGTGCCAGTAGTATCAGCGGGGGGAGCACAGATACGCAGTATTTT.